These 7 T cell receptor beta chains came from one sample sequenced in a study of identical twins. Each CDR3 protein gets one entry after TCRdb re-called the 5' RACE reads with MiXCR. The profile covers around 370,000 distinct CDR3 sequences, with 9% appearing a single time and 7.5% to 9.5% taken by the ten largest. Specimen: naive T cells sorted from blood. These receptors were taken from a woman between 50 and 59 years old in good health.

This clonotype showed up just once. CDR3 bases: TGTGCCAGCAGCCAAGGCCCCGGGGACTTGGGCACAGATACGCAGTATTTT. It encodes CASSQGPGDLGTDTQYF. The rearrangement joins TRBV3-1 to TRBJ2-3, with D perhaps TRBD2 (6 bases). Trimming shortened V by 1 base and J by 1 base, and 15 bases separated the two germline ends. The CDR3 totals 17 residues. Germline values: CDR1 LGHDT, CDR2 YNNKEL (reference sequence).

Only a few counts were recorded for this clonotype. The J gene is TRBJ1-1, the V gene TRBV7-2; D not certain. Germline V gene lookup returns CDR1 SGHTA and CDR2 FQGNSA. Trimming stripped 3 bases from V and 2 bases from J, with 13 bases between. The CDR3 is 15 amino acids. The CDR3 loop is CASSFQTATNTEAFF. In DNA, the CDR3 is TGTGCCAGCAGCTTTCAAACAGCTACTAACACTGAAGCTTTCTTT.

The V gene is TRBV5-1, the J gene TRBJ2-7, with 9 bases aligning to TRBD2. Germline loops: CDR1 SGHRS, CDR2 YFSETQ. Trimming removed 3 bases from V and 6 bases from J; junction bases left unmatched: 10. This CDR3 has 15 amino acids. CDR3 in amino acids: CASSSGTSQFGEQYV. The CDR3 nucleotides are TGCGCCAGCAGCTCCGGGACTAGCCAATTCGGCGAGCAGTACGTC.

This clonotype appeared a few times. The rearrangement links TRBV5-1 to TRBJ2-7, with D possibly matching TRBD2 (6 bases). The CDR3 is made up of 12 amino acids. Germline CDR1 and CDR2: SGHRS and YFSETQ. Between the trimmed V and J ends, which lost 4 bases and 4 bases, there was a span of 9 bases. CDR3 sequence reads: CASSRGGYEQYF. DNA for the CDR3: TGCGCCAGCAGCCGCGGAGGGTACGAGCAGTACTTC.

This clonotype was seen at least ten times. The chain carries TRBV12-3 or TRBV12-4 and TRBJ1-6, with D unresolved. V was pared by 3 bases and J by 12 bases, with 12 bases between. This CDR3 comprises 13 residues. The CDR3 here is CASSFDLFGPLHF. DNA for the CDR3: TGTGCCAGCAGTTTCGACCTTTTTGGACCCCTCCACTTT.

This clonotype has more than one count but fewer than ten. The rearrangement joins TRBV10-1 to TRBJ2-3, with D possibly being TRBD2 (5 bases). From germline, CDR1 is WNHNN and CDR2 SYGVQD (reference sequence). The CDR3 has 13 residues. Trimming removed 2 bases at V and 4 bases at J, with 7 bases between. This CDR3 reads CASSEEGSDTQYF. The CDR3 DNA follows: TGCGCCAGCAGTGAGGAGGGATCAGATACGCAGTATTTT.

This clonotype showed up many times. This sequence joins TRBV5-1 and TRBJ2-2, with D hard to call. Looked up from germline, CDR1 is SGHRS and CDR2 is YFSETQ. There are 16 residues in the CDR3. Trimming removed 0 bases from V and 2 bases from J, with 11 bases in between. In DNA, the CDR3 is TGCGCCAGCAGCTTGGTTTTTACTACAAACACCGGGGAGCTGTTTTTT. This gives the protein CASSLVFTTNTGELFF.